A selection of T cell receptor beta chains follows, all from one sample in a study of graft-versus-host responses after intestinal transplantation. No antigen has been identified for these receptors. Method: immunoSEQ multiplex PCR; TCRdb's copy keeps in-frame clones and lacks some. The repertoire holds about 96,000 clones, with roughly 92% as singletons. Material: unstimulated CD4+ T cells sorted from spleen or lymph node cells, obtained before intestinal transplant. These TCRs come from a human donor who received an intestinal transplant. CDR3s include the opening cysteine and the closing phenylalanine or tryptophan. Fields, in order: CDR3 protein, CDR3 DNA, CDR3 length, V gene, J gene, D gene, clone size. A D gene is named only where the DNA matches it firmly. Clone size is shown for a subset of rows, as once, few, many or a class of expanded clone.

CDR3aa: CASSPGLGFYEQYF
CDR3nt: TGTGCCAGCAGCCCCGGACTAGGGTTCTACGAGCAGTACTTC
len: 14
v_gene: TRBV6-5
j_gene: TRBJ2-7
d_gene: TRBD2
abundance: .

CDR3aa: CASSISDSWAKNIQYF
CDR3nt: TGTGCCAGTAGTATATCTGACAGTTGGGCCAAAAACATTCAGTACTTC
len: 16
v_gene: TRBV19
j_gene: TRBJ2-4
d_gene: .
abundance: .

CDR3aa: CSVVLAGFTDTQYF
CDR3nt: TGCAGCGTTGTGCTAGCGGGATTCACAGATACGCAGTATTTT
len: 14
v_gene: TRBV29-1
j_gene: TRBJ2-3
d_gene: TRBD2
abundance: .

CDR3aa: CASSSRGSSGRTDTQYF
CDR3nt: TGTGCCAGCAGTTCCCGAGGGAGTAGCGGGAGAACAGATACGCAGTATTTT
len: 17
v_gene: TRBV28
j_gene: TRBJ2-3
d_gene: TRBD2
abundance: once

CDR3aa: CASSSQSLLTYEQYF
CDR3nt: TGTGCCAGCAGTTCTCAATCCCTCCTTACTTACGAGCAGTACTTC
len: 15
v_gene: TRBV6-5
j_gene: TRBJ2-7
d_gene: .
abundance: .

CDR3aa: CASSRTGVSEAFF
CDR3nt: TGTGCCAGCAGTCGGACAGGGGTCTCTGAAGCTTTCTTT
len: 13
v_gene: TRBV11-3
j_gene: TRBJ1-1
d_gene: TRBD1
abundance: .

CDR3aa: CASSKEVVPFGANVLTF
CDR3nt: TGTGCCAGCAGTAAAGAAGTAGTTCCCTTCGGGGCCAACGTCCTGACTTTC
len: 17
v_gene: TRBV2
j_gene: TRBJ2-6
d_gene: .
abundance: .

CDR3aa: CAIGGGQAEQYF
CDR3nt: TGTGCCATCGGGGGAGGGCAGGCCGAGCAGTACTTC
len: 12
v_gene: TRBV10-3
j_gene: TRBJ2-7
d_gene: TRBD2
abundance: .

CDR3aa: CASSIDLRYEQYF
CDR3nt: TGTGCCAGTAGTATAGATCTCCGATACGAGCAGTACTTC
len: 13
v_gene: TRBV19
j_gene: TRBJ2-7
d_gene: .
abundance: few

CDR3aa: CASSGGIGYTF
CDR3nt: TGTGCCAGCAGTGGGGGAATAGGCTACACCTTC
len: 11
v_gene: TRBV2
j_gene: TRBJ1-2
d_gene: .
abundance: once

CDR3aa: CASSRDGQETQYF
CDR3nt: TGTGCCAGCAGTCGGGACGGTCAAGAGACCCAGTACTTC
len: 13
v_gene: TRBV6-5
j_gene: TRBJ2-5
d_gene: .
abundance: .

CDR3aa: CAWTPGQGNIYF
CDR3nt: TGTGCCTGGACGCCTGGGCAGGGTAACATATATTTT
len: 12
v_gene: TRBV30
j_gene: TRBJ1-3
d_gene: .
abundance: .

CDR3aa: CASSYGDGPQHF
CDR3nt: TGTGCCAGCAGTTACGGGGACGGACCCCAGCATTTT
len: 12
v_gene: TRBV6-5
j_gene: TRBJ1-5
d_gene: .
abundance: .

CDR3aa: CANSPNLAGGIDEQFF
CDR3nt: TGTGCCAACAGCCCGAACTTAGCGGGAGGTATCGATGAGCAGTTCTTC
len: 16
v_gene: TRBV14
j_gene: TRBJ2-1
d_gene: TRBD2
abundance: .

CDR3aa: CASSPLQGGEQYF
CDR3nt: TGTGCCAGCTCACCCCTACAGGGGGGCGAGCAGTACTTC
len: 13
v_gene: TRBV18
j_gene: TRBJ2-7
d_gene: TRBD1
abundance: .

CDR3aa: CASRGQVKQPQHF
CDR3nt: TGTGCCAGTAGGGGACAGGTGAAACAGCCCCAGCATTTT
len: 13
v_gene: TRBV19
j_gene: TRBJ1-5
d_gene: TRBD1
abundance: .

CDR3aa: CASSQDSYTEAFF
CDR3nt: TGCGCCAGCAGCCAAGACAGCTACACTGAAGCTTTCTTT
len: 13
v_gene: TRBV4-1
j_gene: TRBJ1-1
d_gene: .
abundance: .

CDR3aa: CASSEPDRLPNNEKLFF
CDR3nt: TGTGCCAGCAGTGAACCGGACCGACTTCCGAATAATGAAAAACTGTTTTTT
len: 17
v_gene: TRBV2
j_gene: TRBJ1-4
d_gene: .
abundance: .

CDR3aa: CASSFGAGETQYF
CDR3nt: TGTGCCAGCAGCTTTGGGGCGGGAGAGACCCAGTACTTC
len: 13
v_gene: TRBV7-3
j_gene: TRBJ2-5
d_gene: .
abundance: once

CDR3aa: CASSYGIRQFF
CDR3nt: TGTGCCAGCAGTTACGGGATTCGGCAGTTCTTC
len: 11
v_gene: TRBV2
j_gene: TRBJ2-1
d_gene: .
abundance: .

CDR3aa: CASSLGQGDTGELFF
CDR3nt: TGTGCCAGCAGCTTAGGACAGGGGGACACCGGGGAGCTGTTTTTT
len: 15
v_gene: TRBV7-3
j_gene: TRBJ2-2
d_gene: TRBD1
abundance: .

CDR3aa: CASSLIEGYTF
CDR3nt: TGTGCCAGCAGCTTAATCGAAGGCTACACCTTC
len: 11
v_gene: TRBV11-2
j_gene: TRBJ1-2
d_gene: .
abundance: .

CDR3aa: CASSDSGTASYGYTF
CDR3nt: TGTGCCAGCAGTGACTCCGGAACAGCGTCCTATGGCTACACCTTC
len: 15
v_gene: TRBV6-4
j_gene: TRBJ1-2
d_gene: .
abundance: .

CDR3aa: CASSPHRSGSYNSPLHF
CDR3nt: TGTGCCAGCTCACCCCACAGGAGTGGCTCCTATAATTCACCCCTCCACTTT
len: 17
v_gene: TRBV18
j_gene: TRBJ1-6
d_gene: .
abundance: .

CDR3aa: CASSPFRGYEQYF
CDR3nt: TGCGCCAGCAGCCCTTTCCGGGGTTACGAGCAGTACTTC
len: 13
v_gene: TRBV5-1
j_gene: TRBJ2-7
d_gene: .
abundance: .

CDR3aa: CASSINRAQETQYF
CDR3nt: TGTGCCAGCAGTATCAACAGGGCGCAAGAGACCCAGTACTTC
len: 14
v_gene: TRBV6-1
j_gene: TRBJ2-5
d_gene: .
abundance: .

CDR3aa: CASSASLRGAKNIQYF
CDR3nt: TGTGCCAGCAGTGCCTCCCTGCGGGGGGCCAAAAACATTCAGTACTTC
len: 16
v_gene: TRBV6-1
j_gene: TRBJ2-4
d_gene: TRBD2
abundance: .

CDR3aa: CASGQGNYEQYF
CDR3nt: TGCGCCAGTGGACAGGGAAACTACGAGCAGTACTTC
len: 12
v_gene: TRBV5-1
j_gene: TRBJ2-7
d_gene: TRBD1
abundance: .